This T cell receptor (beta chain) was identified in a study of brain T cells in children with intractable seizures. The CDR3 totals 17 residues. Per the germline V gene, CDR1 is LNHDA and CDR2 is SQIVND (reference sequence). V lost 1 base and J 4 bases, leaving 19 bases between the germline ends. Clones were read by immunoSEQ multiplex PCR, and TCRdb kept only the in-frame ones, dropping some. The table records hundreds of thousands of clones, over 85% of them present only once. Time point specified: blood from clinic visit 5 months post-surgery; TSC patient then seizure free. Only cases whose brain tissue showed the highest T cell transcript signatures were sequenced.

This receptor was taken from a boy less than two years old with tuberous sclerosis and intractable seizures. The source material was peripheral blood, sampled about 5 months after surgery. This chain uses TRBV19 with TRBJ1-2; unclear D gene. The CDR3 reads CASSIGLEVTSFYGYTF. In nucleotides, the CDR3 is TGTGCCAGTAGTATAGGTTTAGAGGTCACCAGTTTCTATGGCTACACCTTC.